This T cell receptor beta chain was retrieved from a study of T cell responses to AZD1222 COVID-19 vaccine. Second-dose intervals near 4 or 12 weeks were combined. Notes on the study in general: Among vaccine-associated CD4 TCRs, coverage spanned spike, with dominance at 160-218 and 743-854.

This table comes from immunoSEQ multiplex PCR, and its TCRdb copy is limited to in-frame clones, with some not included. This sample has around 140,000 clones, with about nine tenths found just once. On this clone itself: Its antigen remains unidentified.

CDR1 and CDR2 (germline): LNHDA, SQIVND (reference sequence). V was pared by 4 bases and J by 0 bases, with 13 bases between. CDR3 length: 16 amino acids. The clonotype originates from an adult who received the AZD1222 COVID-19 vaccine. The sequences come from peripheral blood, collected 28 days after the second AZD1222 dose. The chain uses TRBV19 and TRBJ1-5; maybe TRBD1 (6 bases). CDR3 amino acids: CASSTRGADSNQPQHF. Written as DNA, the CDR3 is TGTGCCAGTAGTACCCGGGGGGCGGATAGCAATCAGCCCCAGCATTTT. Supplemented by reference TRBV19 and TRBJ1-5, the full variable domain reads DGGITQSPKYLFRKEGQNVTLSCEQNLNHDAMYWYRQDPGQGLRLIYYSQIVNDFQKGDIAEGYSVSREKKESFPLTVTSAQKNPTAFYLCASSTRGADSNQPQHFGDGTRLSIL.